The 2 T cell receptor beta chains below all came from one sample that was sequenced in a study of T-cell memory formation after mild COVID-19 listed by TCRdb under 2021. To prepare the library, 5' RACE was applied. The reads were generated on an Illumina NovaSeq 6000. TCRdb reanalyzed the raw reads on its own, using fastp at Q25 for trimming and MiXCR for clone calling, and kept in-frame beta chains. Each CDR3 protein appears once, grouped with its most common genes and DNA. The sample data list approximately 210,000 distinct CDR3 sequences, and about a sixth of these were observed just once. The leading ten clones occupy 2% to 3% of the sample. What was sequenced was PBMCs or a T cell subset sorted from them (not recorded which). These receptors were obtained from an adult woman who had mild COVID-19 (a few samples of this study predate the infection). The sample titles of this study are shuffled in the database, so cell type and time point are left out; the donor was told from shared clones.

This clonotype has only a few counts. The rearrangement joins TRBV7-9 to TRBJ1-2, with D maybe TRBD1 (5 bases). V was trimmed by 4 bases and J by 7 bases, leaving 19 bases between them. The CDR3 sequence is 15 residues long. CDR1 and CDR2 (germline): SEHNR, FQNEAQ (reference sequence). The chain's CDR3 is CASSSLYSGAGGYTF. In nucleotides, the CDR3 is TGTGCCAGCAGCTCTTTATATTCCGGGGCGGGTGGCTACACCTTC.

The rearrangement joins TRBV7-9 to TRBJ1-5; D remains unclear. The CDR3 has 14 amino acids. V shed 5 bases and J shed 3 bases, with 11 bases lying between them. Germline CDR1 is SEHNR and CDR2 is FQNEAQ (reference sequence). CDR3 nucleotide sequence: TGTGCCAGCAGCCGCGGGGTTTCCAATCAGCCCCAGCATTTT. It translates to CASSRGVSNQPQHF.